One sample yielded the 23 T cell receptor beta chains listed below, sequenced in a study of OX40 agonist ivuxolimab in advanced cancers. Clones were read by immunoSEQ multiplex PCR, and TCRdb kept only the in-frame ones, dropping some. The profile shows 42,000 or so clones, around 83% of them singletons. The source material was CD4+ or CD8+ T cells sorted from blood, sampled in a trial of the OX40 agonist ivuxolimab. These receptors all come from an adult with an advanced solid tumor such as melanoma, head and neck, liver or kidney cancer.

This clone was counted a few times. This rearrangement joins TRBV7-8 to TRBJ2-2; maybe TRBD2 (5 bases). The CDR3 runs to 15 residues. V lost 7 bases to trimming and J lost 7 bases, with 19 bases between them. Looked up from germline, CDR1 is SGHVS and CDR2 is FQNEAQ. CDR3 residues: CASNLVDSRIGELFF. CDR3 nucleotide sequence: TGTGCCAGCAACCTGGTGGACTCCCGAATCGGGGAGCTGTTTTTT.

The V call is TRBV11-2, the J call TRBJ2-7; a weak D match, TRBD1 (5 bases). Germline V CDR1 and CDR2: SGHAT, FQNNGV. The CDR3 sequence is 14 residues long. The V and J ends lost 2 bases and 5 bases respectively, with 13 bases between them. CDR3 protein: CASSLFSGIDEQYF. The CDR3 DNA reads TGTGCCAGCAGCTTATTTTCAGGGATAGACGAGCAGTACTTC.

V and J are TRBV9 and TRBJ2-6; D might be TRBD1 or TRBD2, each matching 5 bases. V lost 4 bases to trimming and J lost 1 base, with 21 bases between them. Germline lookup yields CDR1 SGDLS and CDR2 YYNGEE. The CDR3 extends over 19 amino acids. The CDR3 sequence is CASSSRLRGPLSGANVLTF. In DNA, the CDR3 is TGTGCCAGCAGCTCCAGATTGAGGGGCCCCCTTTCTGGGGCCAACGTCCTGACTTTC.

This sequence joins TRBV4-2 and TRBJ2-3; TRBD1 is a possible D gene (5 bases). The length of the CDR3 is 14 residues. Germline loops: CDR1 LGHNA, CDR2 YNFKEQ. Deletions cut 0 bases from V and 6 bases from J, with 10 bases between. The CDR3 reads CASSQDAGPDTQYF. The CDR3 nucleotides read TGTGCCAGCAGCCAAGATGCAGGGCCCGATACGCAGTATTTT.

J is TRBJ2-3 and V is TRBV29-1; 8 nucleotides align to TRBD1. Unmatched junction bases numbered 9, after V lost 0 bases and J lost 1 base. The CDR3 contains 17 residues. Germline V gives CDR1 SQVTM, CDR2 ANQGSEA. The CDR3 sequence is CSVEDDGQGGGTDTQYF. Here the CDR3 DNA reads TGCAGCGTTGAAGATGACGGACAGGGCGGAGGCACAGATACGCAGTATTTT.

This clone was recorded a few times. The genes are TRBV5-3 and TRBJ1-1, with D possibly TRBD1 on 6 matching bases. TRBV5-3 is an ORF for which the function is uncertain. V gave up 8 bases and J gave up 0 bases, with 14 bases separating them. CDR3 length: 14 amino acids. The CDR3 DNA is TGTGCCAGCAGCCCGGGGGCCATGAACACTGAAGCTTTCTTT. It specifies CASSPGAMNTEAFF.

The chain couples TRBV27 to TRBJ2-5, with a weak D call TRBD1 (6 bases). This CDR3 comprises 15 residues. V dropped 2 bases and J dropped 5 bases, with 15 bases sitting between them. Looked up from germline, CDR1 is MNHEY and CDR2 is SMNVEV (reference sequence). This chain's CDR3 is CASSLAGVGAETQYF. CDR3 in DNA: TGTGCCAGCAGTTTAGCAGGGGTTGGTGCGGAGACCCAGTACTTC.

The rearrangement links TRBV9 to TRBJ1-2; a weak D match, TRBD1 (5 bases). V was pared by 0 bases and J by 3 bases, with 9 bases between. The CDR3 loop spans 14 amino acids. The germline V gene encodes CDR1 SGDLS and CDR2 YYNGEE. CDR3 loop: CASSVGGRDYGYTF. The CDR3 DNA reads TGTGCCAGCAGCGTAGGGGGCAGGGACTATGGCTACACCTTC. Full variable domain (missing parts from reference TRBV9 and TRBJ1-2): DSGVTQTPKHLITATGQRVTLRCSPRSGDLSVYWYQQSLDQGLQFLIQYYNGEERAKGNILERFSAQQFPDLHSELNLSSLELGDSALYFCASSVGGRDYGYTFGSGTRLTVV.

This sequence joins TRBV7-9 and TRBJ1-2, with 7 nucleotides matching TRBD1. Germline V gene sequence: CDR1 SEHNR, CDR2 FQNEAQ (reference sequence). V was pared by 1 base and J by 8 bases, with 7 bases of the junction left unmatched. The CDR3 extends over 14 amino acids. This CDR3 is CASSLEGAGKGYTF. CDR3 DNA: TGTGCCAGCAGCTTAGAGGGGGCAGGGAAAGGCTACACCTTC.

This clone was seen only once. As DNA, the CDR3 is TGCGCCAGCAGCCAAATCGCCCGGGGCCGAGCCAAATTTCCCGAAGACGGGGAGCTGTTTTTT. Amino acid sequence: CASSQIARGRAKFPEDGELFF. The chain has TRBV4-3 and TRBJ2-2; D may match TRBD1 or TRBD2 (5 bases each). With 2 bases removed from V and 7 bases from J, the gap between germline ends came to 32 bases. CDR1 and CDR2 from the germline V gene are LGHNA and YSLEER. The CDR3 covers 21 residues.

The chain has TRBV9 and TRBJ2-2; D gene unclear. The V end was cut by 4 bases, the J end by 4 bases, with 5 bases between. The length of the CDR3 is 12 residues. Germline assignment: CDR1 SGDLS and CDR2 YYNGEE. CDR3 loop: CASSLLTGELFF. The CDR3 DNA is TGTGCCAGCAGCCTCCTCACCGGGGAGCTGTTTTTT.

V and J are TRBV7-9 and TRBJ1-1; D not resolved. The V gene lost 4 bases and the J gene lost 0 bases, with 6 bases spanning the gap. Germline CDR1 reads SEHNR; CDR2 reads FQNEAQ (reference sequence). The CDR3 is made up of 13 amino acids. For the CDR3, the DNA is TGTGCCAGCAGCTGGAAGGTGAACACTGAAGCTTTCTTT. Protein sequence: CASSWKVNTEAFF.

J is TRBJ1-2 and V is TRBV9; D ambiguous. Trimming took 3 bases from V and 3 from J, leaving 21 bases between them. The CDR3 is 17 amino acids. Germline CDR1 SGDLS, CDR2 YYNGEE. As DNA, the CDR3 is TGTGCCAGCAGCGAATTTTTACGCCCCTCGGGAGACTATGGCTACACCTTC. Residues: CASSEFLRPSGDYGYTF.

V gene TRBV19 combines with J gene TRBJ2-7; unclear D gene. Trimming shortened V by 3 bases and J by 5 bases, and 14 bases separated the two germline ends. CDR1 LNHDA and CDR2 SQIVND come from the germline V gene (reference sequence). The CDR3 runs 14 residues. CDR3 nucleotide sequence: TGTGCCAGTAGTATGATAGGGTTCAGAGACGAGCAGTACTTC. It translates to CASSMIGFRDEQYF.

The chain is built from TRBV11-2 and TRBJ1-1, with 9 positions matching TRBD1. Germline CDR1 is SGHAT and CDR2 is FQNNGV. V lost 2 bases to trimming and J lost 5 bases; unmatched junction nucleotides: 6. CDR3 length: 15 amino acids. This chain's CDR3 is CASSLLGQGFTEAFF. As DNA, the CDR3 is TGTGCCAGCAGCTTACTGGGACAGGGTTTTACTGAAGCTTTCTTT.

The chain has TRBV7-9 and TRBJ2-3, with 9 positions matching TRBD1. V was clipped by 5 bases and J by 1 base; unmatched bases: 7. CDR1 is SEHNR, CDR2 FQNEAQ, per germline (reference sequence). The CDR3 covers 16 residues. The CDR3 loop is CASSLGTGTGTDTQYF. CDR3 bases: TGTGCCAGCAGCCTAGGGACAGGGACGGGCACAGATACGCAGTATTTT.

The chain carries TRBV11-2 and TRBJ1-1; TRBD1 is a possible D gene (6 bases). CDR3 size: 18 residues. The V and J ends lost 3 bases and 5 bases respectively, with 25 bases between them. Germline V gene sequence: CDR1 SGHAT, CDR2 FQNNGV. The CDR3 DNA follows: TGTGCCAGCAGCTTTGAGTTCTTTGACAGGTGGGATGGGACTGAAGCTTTCTTT. Amino acid sequence: CASSFEFFDRWDGTEAFF.

The chain couples TRBV6-6 to TRBJ1-1; a possible D gene is TRBD1 (5 bases). CDR1 is MNHNY and CDR2 is SVGAGI in the germline V gene (reference sequence). The CDR3 consists of 13 residues. V lost 5 bases and J 4 bases, leaving 11 bases between the germline ends. The CDR3 sequence: CASSIDRPTEAFF. The CDR3 DNA follows: TGTGCCAGCAGTATCGACAGACCCACTGAAGCTTTCTTT.

The chain joins TRBV5-4 to TRBJ2-1, with D perhaps matching TRBD1 (6 bases). V dropped 4 bases and J dropped 8 bases, with 22 bases sitting between them. The CDR3 totals 16 residues. The germline V gene has CDR1 SGHNT and CDR2 YYREEE (reference sequence). Here the CDR3 reads CASSQETGRAMDEQFF. DNA of the CDR3: TGTGCCAGCAGCCAAGAAACAGGGCGCGCGATGGATGAGCAGTTCTTC.

This clone was observed a single time. The chain joins TRBV2 to TRBJ1-1; perhaps TRBD1 as D (5 bases). This CDR3 has 17 amino acids. V lost 0 bases, J lost 7 bases, and 21 bases lay in between. Germline CDR1 reads SNHLY; CDR2 reads FYNNEI. The CDR3 DNA follows: TGTGCCAGCAGTGAAGCGCCAGGAGGGGTAGGTTTGGATGAAGCTTTCTTT. Its translation: CASSEAPGGVGLDEAFF. Full variable domain (remainder filled in from reference TRBV2 and TRBJ1-1): EPEVTQTPSHQVTQMGQEVILRCVPISNHLYFYWYRQILGQKVEFLVSFYNNEISEKSEIFDDQFSVERPDGSNFTLKIRSTKLEDSAMYFCASSEAPGGVGLDEAFFGQGTRLTVV.

The chain carries TRBV5-6 and TRBJ1-6; no clear D. This CDR3 has 13 amino acids. The V gene's germline CDR1 is SGHDT and CDR2 YYEEEE. V was trimmed by 0 bases and J by 11 bases, leaving 9 bases between them. The CDR3 spells CASSLGGAPPLHF. CDR3 nucleotide sequence: TGTGCCAGCAGCTTGGGGGGAGCCCCACCCCTCCACTTT. The full variable domain, its missing parts supplied by reference TRBV5-6 and TRBJ1-6, is DAGVTQSPTHLIKTRGQQVTLRCSPKSGHDTVSWYQQALGQGPQFIFQYYEEEERQRGNFPDRFSGHQFPNYSSELNVNALLLGDSALYLCASSLGGAPPLHFGNGTRLTVT.

The chain carries TRBV2 and TRBJ1-3; D gene ambiguous. The CDR3 sequence is 16 residues long. V shed 3 bases and J shed 2 bases, with 14 bases lying between them. From germline, CDR1 is SNHLY and CDR2 FYNNEI. CDR3: CASSDSPWRTGNTIYF. The CDR3 DNA is TGTGCCAGCAGTGATAGCCCCTGGAGAACTGGAAACACCATATATTTT.

The genes are TRBV7-9 and TRBJ2-1; D possibly matches TRBD1 or TRBD2 (5 bases each). CDR1 is SEHNR, CDR2 FQNEAQ, per germline (reference sequence). Trimming removed 5 bases from V and 8 bases from J, with 13 bases in between. This CDR3 comprises 13 residues. This CDR3 is CASSQGPKDEQFF. Written as DNA, the CDR3 is TGTGCCAGCAGCCAGGGACCTAAAGATGAGCAGTTCTTC. Full variable domain (rest looked up from reference TRBV7-9 and TRBJ2-1): DTGVSQNPRHKITKRGQNVTFRCDPISEHNRLYWYRQTLGQGPEFLTYFQNEAQLEKSRLLSDRFSAERPKGSFSTLEIQRTEQGDSAMYLCASSQGPKDEQFFGPGTRLTVL.